This TCR beta chain comes out of a study of shared T cell receptors in the human thymus. J gave up 3 bases and V 2 bases, and 15 bases lay outside the gene matches. This CDR3 is 18 amino acids long. CDR1 and CDR2 from the germline V gene are LGHNT and FRNRAP. Using immunoSEQ multiplex PCR, the repertoire was profiled, and TCRdb retains in-frame clones only, with some absent. Here the sample spans 600,000 to 900,000 clones, over 75% being singletons. These sequences were also reported in another study, on human thymus T cells. That publication notes: Thymic resections from corrective heart surgery supplied the tissue. Gene usage (both V and J) appeared biased in thymic and blood repertoires. Related research described thymic repertoires that were highly overlapping among unrelated individuals.

The J gene is TRBJ2-7, the V gene TRBV12-5, with 8 bases matching TRBD1. The sequence was obtained from a girl less than two years old with a congenital heart defect. The sample taken for sequencing was thymocytes. This CDR3 is CASGLPGQGLGVGYEQYF. CDR3 bases: TGTGCTAGTGGTTTGCCCGGACAGGGCCTCGGGGTCGGCTACGAGCAGTACTTC.